This entry is about one TCR beta chain. This receptor's antigen is unknown. Base qualities are not at hand, and no much larger clone is one base apart. The data were taken from a study of response to subunit inactivated influenza vaccine (dated by TCRdb to the late 2010s). Background on the whole study: Deep quantitative profiling of the T cell receptor repertoire was used in the study to follow responses to a trivalent subunit inactivated influenza vaccine.

V loses 5 bases of germline sequence and J loses 1 base, and the interval between the two ends is 12 bases. According to the germline V gene, CDR1 reads SNHLY and CDR2 reads FYNNEI. Reading from cysteine to phenylalanine, the CDR3 counts 15 amino acids. Left in the record is the CDR3 DNA by itself, 45 bases read in frame from the first base. The library was built by means of RT-PCR. Sequenced on an Illumina HiSeq 2500. TCRdb reran the public reads through fastp at Q25 and MiXCR, keeping productive beta chains. CDR3 protein sequences are deduplicated, and each keeps its most common genes and DNA. A total of 450,000 to 600,000 distinct CDR3 sequences appear in this sample, 6.5% to 8% of them only once. Around 13% of the sample belongs to the ten largest clones. What the work shows at the level of the full study, not this receptor alone: The authors suggested that each seasonal influenza vaccination may recruit only a limited number of new T cells.

Sequenced material: PBMCs from blood, taken about 23 months after vaccination. This sequence was found in a man aged 50-75 years who received an inactivated influenza vaccine. Donor details come from another sample of the same person, matched by shared clones. Here the chain combines TRBV2 and TRBJ1-5; the D gene remains uncertain. CDR3 sequence: CASSSDRVSNQPQHF. Here is the DNA: TGTGCCAGCAGTTCGGATAGGGTGAGCAATCAGCCCCAGCATTTT.